The rows below give T cell receptor beta chains drawn from one sample of a study of T cells in Graves' hyperthyroidism and ophthalmopathy. From the multiplex PCR reads, TCRdb called clonotypes with MiXCR, one entry per CDR3 protein. The sample contains about 360,000 distinct CDR3 sequences, 13% of which appear only once. The sample taken for sequencing was blood. Receptors originate from a woman younger than 35 with Graves' hyperthyroidism. Both conserved end residues are part of each CDR3. Each record gives: V gene, J gene, D gene, clone size, CDR3 protein, CDR3 DNA. The D gene is left open where the match is weak. The listing skips clone size in some rows; elsewhere it reads once, few, many or a size class.

>TRBV2|TRBJ1-4|TRBD1|.
CVSKLGSGTGNEKLFF
TGTGTCAGCAAGCTGGGCTCCGGGACAGGAAATGAAAAACTGTTTTTT
>TRBV19|TRBJ1-1|.|.
CASSTNMNTEAFF
TGTGCCAGTAGTACCAATATGAACACTGAAGCTTTCTTT
>TRBV5-4|TRBJ2-3|TRBD2|few
CASSLEGLAGGGADTQYF
TGTGCCAGCAGCCTCGAGGGACTAGCGGGAGGAGGGGCAGATACGCAGTATTTT
>TRBV10-3|TRBJ2-1|TRBD2|many
CAISEDSGRAREQFF
TGTGCCATCAGTGAAGATAGCGGGAGGGCCAGGGAGCAGTTCTTC
>TRBV5-1|TRBJ1-6|.|many
CASSLTGQSTSPLHF
TGCGCCAGCAGCTTGACAGGACAGTCGACTTCACCCCTCCACTTT
>TRBV2|TRBJ2-1|TRBD1|many
CASSRDRAGVNEQFF
TGTGCCAGCAGTCGGGACAGGGCGGGCGTCAATGAGCAGTTCTTC
>TRBV9|TRBJ2-1|.|many
CASSVGIDNNEQFF
TGTGCCAGCAGCGTAGGGATAGATAACAATGAGCAGTTCTTC
>TRBV24-1|TRBJ1-2|TRBD1|.
CATSDPSDRGYGYTF
TGTGCCACCAGTGATCCCTCGGACAGGGGCTATGGCTACACCTTC
>TRBV19|TRBJ1-4|.|.
CASTTTGSWGKLFF
TGTGCCAGTACCACGACAGGCTCTTGGGGAAAACTGTTTTTT
>TRBV9|TRBJ1-6|.|few
CASSVGQQGGNSPLHF
TGTGCCAGCAGCGTTGGTCAACAGGGCGGCAATTCACCCCTCCACTTT
>TRBV9|TRBJ2-3|TRBD1|many
CASSAPGQGVDTQYF
TGTGCCAGCAGCGCCCCGGGACAGGGGGTAGATACGCAGTATTTT
>TRBV9|TRBJ2-1|TRBD2|.
CASSVALSGRTGGNEQFF
TGTGCCAGCAGCGTAGCCCTCAGCGGGAGGACGGGAGGTAATGAGCAGTTCTTC
>TRBV6-2/TRBV6-3|TRBJ2-7|TRBD2|many
CASSYFQRGAERYEQYF
TGTGCCAGCAGTTATTTTCAGCGGGGTGCAGAGCGTTACGAGCAGTACTTC
>TRBV4-2|TRBJ2-7|.|.
CASSQDLGAASFYEQYF
TGTGCCAGCAGCCAAGATCTTGGAGCGGCCTCATTCTACGAGCAGTACTTC
>TRBV28|TRBJ2-1|.|many
CASSSVGSEQFF
TGTGCCAGCAGTTCCGTAGGTAGTGAGCAGTTCTTC
>TRBV20-1|TRBJ2-2|.|few
CSARVPGELFF
TGCAGTGCTAGGGTCCCCGGGGAGCTGTTTTTT
>TRBV9|TRBJ1-2|.|few
CASSVDGQIYGYTF
TGTGCCAGCAGCGTAGATGGGCAGATCTATGGCTACACCTTC
>TRBV15|TRBJ1-2|.|.
CATSPSSGDPLYGYTF
TGTGCCACCAGCCCATCATCAGGGGATCCCCTCTATGGCTACACCTTC
>TRBV7-6|TRBJ1-2|.|.
CASSLLISAGTSEANYGYTF
TGTGCCAGCAGCTTACTTATCTCAGCCGGGACATCGGAGGCTAACTATGGCTACACCTTC
>TRBV28|TRBJ1-6|TRBD1|.
CASSSSGTGRVYNSPLHF
TGTGCCAGCAGTTCCTCCGGGACAGGGCGGGTCTATAATTCACCCCTCCACTTT
>TRBV6-2/TRBV6-3|TRBJ2-6|TRBD1|.
CASKRTGVNSGANVLTF
TGTGCCAGCAAGAGGACAGGGGTCAACTCTGGGGCCAACGTCCTGACTTTC
>TRBV7-9|TRBJ2-4|TRBD1|.
CASSGPTTGWLIQYF
TGTGCCAGCAGCGGACCGACGACAGGGTGGCTCATTCAGTACTTC
>TRBV7-2|TRBJ2-1|.|few
CASSFHSPSTYNEQFF
TGTGCCAGCAGCTTCCACAGCCCAAGTACCTACAATGAGCAGTTCTTC
>TRBV7-9|TRBJ1-1|.|many
CASSRTDTEAFF
TGTGCCAGCAGCCGGACAGACACTGAAGCTTTCTTT
>TRBV24-1|TRBJ2-1|TRBD2|many
CAKEWTSGRAEYNEQFF
TGTGCCAAAGAATGGACTAGCGGGAGGGCCGAGTACAATGAGCAGTTCTTC
>TRBV6-1|TRBJ2-7|.|many
CASSLPTVGEQYF
TGTGCCAGCAGTCTACCGACAGTCGGCGAGCAGTACTTC
>TRBV7-9|TRBJ2-1|TRBD2|many
CASSLTSGGGEQFF
TGTGCCAGCAGCTTAACGTCGGGGGGTGGTGAGCAGTTCTTC
>TRBV5-8|TRBJ2-5|TRBD1|many
CASSLEGAVETQYF
TGTGCCAGCAGCTTGGAGGGGGCGGTGGAGACCCAGTACTTC